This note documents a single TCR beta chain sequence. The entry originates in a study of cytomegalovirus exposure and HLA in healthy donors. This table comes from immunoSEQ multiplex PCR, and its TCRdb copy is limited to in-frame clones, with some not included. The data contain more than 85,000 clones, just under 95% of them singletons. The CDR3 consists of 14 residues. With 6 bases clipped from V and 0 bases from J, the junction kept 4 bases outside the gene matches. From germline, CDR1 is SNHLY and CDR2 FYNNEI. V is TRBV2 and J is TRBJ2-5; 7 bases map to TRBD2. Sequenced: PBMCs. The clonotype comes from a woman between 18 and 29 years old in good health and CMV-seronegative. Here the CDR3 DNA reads TGTGCCAGCAGGGGGGGGACGCACCAAGAGACCCAGTACTTC. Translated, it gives CASRGGTHQETQYF.